Listed below are T cell receptor beta chains from one sample, sequenced in a study of T-cell memory formation after mild COVID-19. TCRdb processed the 5' RACE reads anew with MiXCR; each CDR3 protein has one entry. Of 350,000 to 500,000 distinct CDR3 sequences listed, roughly 17% are singletons. Sequencing was performed on PBMCs or a T cell subset sorted from them (not recorded which). The source is a man in his late teens or twenties who had mild COVID-19 (a few samples of this study predate the infection). Cell type and time point are not known. The CDR3 runs from the conserved cysteine through the conserved F or W. The order of the fields is J gene, D gene, clone size, V gene, CDR3 protein, CDR3 DNA. The D gene is left open where the match is weak. Size tells how often a clone was seen (once, few, many) or the class of an expanded clone, and some rows leave it out.

TRBJ1-2	TRBD1	.	TRBV19	CASSVQGAANYGYTF	TGTGCCAGTAGTGTTCAGGGGGCGGCTAACTATGGCTACACCTTC
TRBJ2-4	.	few	TRBV7-3	CASSLVGGNIQYF	TGTGCCAGCAGCTTAGTGGGGGGAAACATTCAGTACTTC
TRBJ2-5	TRBD1	few	TRBV4-1	CASSQHRGQGLHQAQETQYF	TGCGCCAGCAGCCAACACAGGGGACAGGGCCTTCACCAGGCCCAAGAGACCCAGTACTTC
TRBJ1-1	.	few	TRBV5-1	CASSLDPQDNTEAFF	TGCGCCAGCAGCTTGGATCCGCAGGATAACACTGAAGCTTTCTTT
TRBJ2-1	TRBD1	.	TRBV12-3/TRBV12-4	CASSGDRGSNEQFF	TGTGCCAGCAGTGGGGACAGGGGCAGTAATGAGCAGTTCTTC
TRBJ1-1	.	.	TRBV3-1	CASGLDGLNTEAFF	TGTGCCAGCGGCCTGGACGGTTTGAACACTGAAGCTTTCTTT
TRBJ2-6	TRBD1	.	TRBV15	CASSKGALVSGANVLTF	TGTGCCTCCTCTAAGGGGGCGTTGGTGTCTGGGGCCAACGTCCTGACTTTC
TRBJ1-2	TRBD1	many	TRBV4-2	CASSQGVLAGGSGYTF	TGTGCCAGCAGCCAAGGGGTATTGGCAGGGGGGAGTGGCTACACCTTC
TRBJ1-4	.	.	TRBV6-5	CASSRTGGVKEKLFF	TGTGCCAGCAGCCGTACGGGGGGGGTGAAGGAAAAACTGTTTTTT
TRBJ1-5	.	few	TRBV20-1	CSATPRYRAQVTQHF	TGCAGTGCTACCCCCCGTTACAGGGCCCAAGTCACTCAGCATTTT
TRBJ1-6	.	.	TRBV12-3/TRBV12-4	CASLELGASSSYNSPLHF	TGTGCCAGTTTGGAATTAGGGGCTTCGAGCTCCTATAATTCACCCCTCCACTTT
TRBJ2-5	.	few	TRBV7-9	CASSPLGAREETQYF	TGTGCCAGCAGCCCGCTTGGGGCTCGTGAAGAGACCCAGTACTTC
TRBJ1-2	.	.	TRBV7-9	CASSLGTVSYGYTF	TGTGCCAGCAGCTTAGGGACAGTCTCCTATGGCTACACCTTC
TRBJ2-5	.	many	TRBV5-5	CASSAGHPRKTQYF	TGTGCCAGCAGCGCGGGACACCCGCGGAAGACCCAGTACTTC
TRBJ1-2	.	few	TRBV6-1	CASSGQASGYTF	TGTGCCAGCAGTGGACAGGCTTCTGGCTACACCTTC
TRBJ2-2	.	.	TRBV7-6	CASSLEGDTGELFF	TGTGCCAGCAGCTTAGAGGGGGACACCGGGGAGCTGTTTTTT
TRBJ1-2	TRBD1	few	TRBV24-1	CATSRGVNGYTF	TGTGCCACCAGCAGGGGGGTAAATGGCTACACCTTC
TRBJ1-5	TRBD1	.	TRBV6-6	CASTRTGQTNQPQHF	TGTGCCAGCACTAGAACGGGACAGACCAATCAGCCCCAGCATTTT
TRBJ2-2	.	few	TRBV4-3	CASSQLVNTGELFF	TGCGCCAGCAGCCAACTAGTGAACACCGGGGAGCTGTTTTTT
TRBJ2-5	TRBD1	few	TRBV7-9	CASSPGQGHQETQYF	TGTGCCAGCAGCCCAGGACAGGGGCACCAAGAGACCCAGTACTTC
TRBJ2-3	TRBD2	.	TRBV11-2	CASSLLRGSGGESDTQYF	TGTGCCAGCAGCTTACTACGAGGGAGCGGGGGGGAGTCAGATACGCAGTATTTT
TRBJ1-5	.	.	TRBV30	CAWSTRGNQPQHF	TGTGCCTGGAGTACAAGGGGTAATCAGCCCCAGCATTTT
TRBJ1-2	TRBD1	.	TRBV6-6	CASKLGQGGYGYTF	TGTGCCAGCAAACTCGGACAGGGGGGCTATGGCTACACCTTC
TRBJ2-2	TRBD1	.	TRBV7-3	CASSQPKGQGTGELFF	TGTGCCAGCAGTCAACCTAAGGGACAGGGGACCGGGGAGCTGTTTTTT
TRBJ2-1	TRBD2	.	TRBV4-1	CASSQAAGGLFDYNEQFF	TGCGCCAGCAGCCAAGCAGCGGGGGGGCTATTCGACTACAATGAGCAGTTCTTC